This entry lists 12 T cell receptor beta chains sequenced from one sample in a study of post-analysis software for immune sequencing data. Study observations and caveats: TRBV5-6, TRBV5-1 and TRBV20-1 belonged to a set of about 5 TRBV segments that were more frequent in patients than controls.

Built from TCR beta cDNA, the libraries had unique molecular identifiers in them. One entry per CDR3 protein, called by TCRdb with MiXCR from the PCR reads. This sample has about 770,000 distinct CDR3 sequences, with 35% to 55% found just once. The antigens these receptors bind are not known. Sequenced sample: blood. Source of these receptors: a girl aged 10 to 17 with multiple sclerosis.

This clonotype showed up just a few times. The rearrangement joins TRBV28 to TRBJ2-1; maybe TRBD1 (6 bases). The germline V gene has CDR1 MDHEN and CDR2 SYDVKM. Trimming shortened V by 3 bases and J by 3 bases, and 21 bases separated the two germline ends. The CDR3 spans 18 residues. CDR3 in DNA: TGTGCCAGCAGTTTCTTTCGACAGGTCCACCCTAGCTACAATGAGCAGTTCTTC. The encoded protein is CASSFFRQVHPSYNEQFF.

The rearrangement uses TRBV6-2 or TRBV6-3 and TRBJ2-7; D perhaps matches TRBD2 (5 bases). V was pared by 4 bases and J by 7 bases, with 14 bases between. The CDR3 runs to 13 residues. Germline assignment: CDR1 MNHEY and CDR2 SVGEGT. The CDR3 sequence is CASSWEQILEQYF. CDR3 in DNA: TGTGCCAGCAGTTGGGAGCAGATTTTGGAGCAGTACTTC.

There are a few counts of this clonotype. J is TRBJ2-4 and V is TRBV6-1; 7 positions agree with TRBD2. With the DNA end fitting TRBJ2-7 better, the J assignment may be wrong. Germline V gives CDR1 MNHNS, CDR2 SASEGT. The CDR3 is made up of 14 amino acids. The DNA of the CDR3 is TGTGCCAACAGCCTGGCTAGCGGACTTGGCGAGCAGTACTTC. It is translated as CANSLASGLGEQYF.

The sample holds a few counts of this clonotype. The V call is TRBV29-1, the J call TRBJ2-1; no definite D call. V was trimmed by 8 bases and J by 2 bases, leaving 16 bases between them. The CDR3 is 14 amino acids. CDR1 and CDR2 (germline): SQVTM, ANQGSEA. DNA for the CDR3: TGCAGCTCTAGAAGTGGGATTACCTACAATGAGCAGTTCTTC. It translates to CSSRSGITYNEQFF.

This clonotype was seen a few times. This chain uses TRBV29-1 with TRBJ2-1; TRBD1 agrees at 9 bases. Losses at the gene ends were 3 bases for V and 10 bases for J; bases not matched to a gene: 7. The CDR3 extends over 13 amino acids. Germline CDR1 is SQVTM and CDR2 is ANQGSEA. This CDR3 reads CSVETGGSYEQFF. CDR3 nucleotides: TGCAGCGTTGAGACAGGGGGTTCCTACGAGCAGTTCTTC.

The rearrangement links TRBV6-5 to TRBJ1-1; D unresolved. Trimming shortened V by 0 bases and J by 2 bases, and 16 bases separated the two germline ends. Germline-derived CDR1 and CDR2 are MNHEY and SVGAGI. The CDR3 runs to 17 residues. The chain's CDR3 is CASSYSITDGLNTEAFF. CDR3 nucleotide sequence: TGTGCCAGCAGTTACTCGATCACCGACGGGTTAAACACTGAAGCTTTCTTT.

The CDR3 spells CASSDLGEHYAFF. The CDR3 DNA reads TGTGCCAGCAGTGACCTGGGCGAGCATTACGCTTTCTTT. V gene TRBV25-1 combines with J gene TRBJ1-1; unclear D gene. CDR1 and CDR2 (germline): MGHDK, SYGVNS. V was clipped by 3 bases and J by 11 bases, with 16 bases between them. This CDR3 region has 13 residues.

The chain is built from TRBV12-3 or TRBV12-4 and TRBJ2-1; 16 bases are shared with TRBD2. Germline trimming cut 5 bases from V and 7 bases from J; bases unmatched to any gene: 11. The CDR3 covers 18 residues. The CDR3 sequence is CASSPGTSGRANFNEQFF. CDR3 in DNA: TGTGCCAGCAGTCCCGGGACTAGCGGGAGGGCAAACTTTAATGAGCAGTTCTTC.

The chain has TRBV7-9 and TRBJ2-7; D gene uncertain. Germline V lookup: CDR1 SEHNR, CDR2 FQNEAQ (reference sequence). The CDR3 consists of 12 residues. Trimming removed 10 bases from V and 2 bases from J, with 12 bases in between. Written as DNA, the CDR3 is TGTGCCATCGCTGACGGTCCCTACGAGCAGTACTTC. Translating it yields CAIADGPYEQYF. The entire variable domain, with the rest obtained from reference TRBV7-9 and TRBJ2-7, is as follows: DTGVSQNPRHKITKRGQNVTFRCDPISEHNRLYWYRQTLGQGPEFLTYFQNEAQLEKSRLLSDRFSAERPKGSFSTLEIQRTEQGDSAMYLCAIADGPYEQYFGPGTRLTVT.

The V gene is TRBV5-1, the J gene TRBJ2-7; a weak D match, TRBD2 (6 bases). Germline CDR1 is SGHRS and CDR2 is YFSETQ. The CDR3 is made up of 14 amino acids. Trimming shortened V by 0 bases and J by 6 bases, and 13 bases separated the two germline ends. DNA of the CDR3: TGCGCCAGCAGCTTGGTGGGGGGTCGGCGCGAGCAGTACTTC. It encodes CASSLVGGRREQYF.

J is TRBJ1-1 and V is TRBV29-1, with TRBD1 matching 10 bases. V was pared by 4 bases and J by 4 bases, with 6 bases of the junction left unmatched. Per the germline V gene, CDR1 is SQVTM and CDR2 is ANQGSEA. This CDR3 has 14 amino acids. The CDR3 nucleotides read TGCAGCGTTGTATCGCGACAGGGGGCCACTGAAGCTTTCTTT. It is translated as CSVVSRQGATEAFF. Complete variable domain (other parts from reference TRBV29-1 and TRBJ1-1): SAVISQKPSRDICQRGTSLTIQCQVDSQVTMMFWYRQQPGQSLTLIATANQGSEATYESGFVIDKFPISRPNLTFSTLTVSNMSPEDSSIYLCSVVSRQGATEAFFGQGTRLTVV.

The chain employs TRBV11-2 and TRBJ2-6; D unresolved. The CDR3 length is 14 residues. Deletions cut 3 bases from V and 4 bases from J, with 7 bases between. Germline values: CDR1 SGHAT, CDR2 FQNNGV. CDR3 amino acids: CASSFGLGANVLTF. The CDR3 coding sequence is TGTGCCAGCAGCTTCGGCTTGGGGGCCAACGTCCTGACTTTC.